The present T cell receptor (beta chain) was sequenced within a study of T cells after yellow fever vaccination. Remarks on this clonotype: The antigen is undetermined.

Overall study findings and caveats: Subsequent booster samples again held most clones from primary vaccination (roughly 96% CD4, about 90% CD8). Contaminating bulk clonotypes could be abundant in FACS-sorted repertoires.

TCR cDNA was made by 5'RACE template switching, adding a universal primer site and UMIs. TCRdb called the 5' RACE reads again in MiXCR, with one record for every CDR3 protein. Of 500,000 to 650,000 distinct CDR3 sequences in the sample, about 12% are singletons; the top ten hold about 15%. CDR3 length: 12 residues. The V and J ends lost 6 bases and 6 bases, in that order; junction bases with no gene match: 6. The germline gives CDR1 DFQATT, CDR2 SNEGSKA (reference sequence). Specimen: PBMCs, collected on the day of the yellow fever booster vaccination. This receptor was obtained from a man younger than 45 who received the YFV17D yellow fever vaccine. J is TRBJ2-5 and V is TRBV20-1, with 8 bases identical to TRBD1. CDR3 sequence reads: CSARQGSKTQYF. The CDR3 DNA is TGCAGTGCCCGACAGGGGTCAAAGACCCAGTACTTC.